This passage covers 4 T cell receptor beta chains from one sample sequenced in a study of vaccination and CD4 T cells after COVID-19 (dated 2022 in TCRdb). Explained via the paper, the time point label denotes: late sampling 161 to 241 days after vaccination in a few convalescent patients. Explained via the paper, the treatment or condition label denotes: 10-day PBMC culture with coronavirus spike peptide pools or control peptides (ViraFEST assay). These TCRs are of unknown antigen specificity. Library preparation employed PCR. Instrument used: Illumina iSeq 100. At the Johns Hopkins FTIC core, DNA from the cultured CD4+ T cells underwent TCR sequencing with the Oncomine TCR Beta short-read assay. TCRdb itself trimmed the public reads at Q25 with fastp, ran MiXCR and retained productive beta chains. Each record represents a unique CDR3 protein, reported with the most common genes and DNA among its rows. A total of some 26,000 distinct CDR3 sequences appear in this sample, about 40% of them only once. Roughly 5% of the sample belongs to the ten largest clones.

Specimen: CD4+ T cells from blood, cultured in vitro, collected about 7 months after SARS-CoV-2 vaccination. These receptors all stem from a human donor who had recovered from COVID-19.

This clonotype is medium-sized by share. The chain combines TRBV20-1 with TRBJ2-7; TRBD1 or TRBD2 may be the D gene (5 bases each). V was clipped by 6 bases and J by 5 bases, with 20 bases between them. Germline lookup yields CDR1 DFQATT and CDR2 SNEGSKA (reference sequence). The CDR3 covers 14 residues. CDR3 DNA sequence: TGCAGTGCCCCGATAACAGAGTGGGGGAACGAGCAGTACTTC. It is translated as CSAPITEWGNEQYF.

The rearrangement joins TRBV7-2 to TRBJ1-6, with 7 bases aligning to TRBD1. V dropped 5 bases and J dropped 8; count of bases not matched to a gene: 15. Germline CDR1 SGHTA, CDR2 FQGNSA. This CDR3 comprises 17 residues. The CDR3 DNA follows: TGTGCCAGCAGCCCGCCCTGGGGAGGGGGCAGGTATTCACCCCTCCACTTT. Translated, it gives CASSPPWGGGRYSPLHF.

The chain couples TRBV2 to TRBJ1-1; weak D call: TRBD1 (5 bases). V was pared by 2 bases and J by 10 bases, with 11 bases between. CDR3 length: 12 amino acids. Germline V gives CDR1 SNHLY, CDR2 FYNNEI. DNA of the CDR3: TGTGCCAGCAGTGAAATGTCGGGGGTAGCTTTCTTT. Its translation: CASSEMSGVAFF.

V and J are TRBV20-1 and TRBJ1-5; D gene unclear. Germline lookup yields CDR1 DFQATT and CDR2 SNEGSKA (reference sequence). The CDR3 totals 13 residues. V lost 0 bases, J lost 5 bases, and 8 bases lay in between. The CDR3 DNA sequence: TGCAGTGCTAGAGATACCCTCGATCAGCCCCAGCATTTT. Protein sequence: CSARDTLDQPQHF.